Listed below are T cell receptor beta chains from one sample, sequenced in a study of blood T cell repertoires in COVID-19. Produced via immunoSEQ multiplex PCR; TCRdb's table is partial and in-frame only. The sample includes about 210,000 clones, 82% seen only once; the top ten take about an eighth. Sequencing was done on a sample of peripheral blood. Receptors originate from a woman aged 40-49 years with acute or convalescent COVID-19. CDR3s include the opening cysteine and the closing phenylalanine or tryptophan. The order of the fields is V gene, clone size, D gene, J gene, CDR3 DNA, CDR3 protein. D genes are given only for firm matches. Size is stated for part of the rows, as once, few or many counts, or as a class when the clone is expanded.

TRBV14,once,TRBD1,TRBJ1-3,TGTGCCAGCACCGGGACAGGGACTGGAAACACCATATATTTT,CASTGTGTGNTIYF
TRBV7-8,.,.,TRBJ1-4,TGTGCCAGCAGTCCCCCCTGGGGGGAGGGTGAAAAACTGTTTTTT,CASSPPWGEGEKLFF
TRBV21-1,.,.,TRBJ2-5,TGTGCCAGCAGCAAAGGGGACAGAGAGGAGGAGACCCAGTACTTC,CASSKGDREEETQYF
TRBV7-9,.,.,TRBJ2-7,TGTGCCTCCAGGAGCGGGTCCTACGAGCAGTACTTC,CASRSGSYEQYF
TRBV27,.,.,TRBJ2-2,TGTGCCAGCAGTGCCTACGCGGGGCCGAACACCGGGGAGCTGTTTTTT,CASSAYAGPNTGELFF
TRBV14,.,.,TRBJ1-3,TGTGCCAGCAGTCAAGCCCCCGGGCGGGATCCTGGAAACACCATATATTTT,CASSQAPGRDPGNTIYF
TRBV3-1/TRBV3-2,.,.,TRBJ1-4,TGTGCCAGCAGCCCTTATGCAACTAATGAAAAACTGTTTTTT,CASSPYATNEKLFF
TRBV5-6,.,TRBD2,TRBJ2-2,TGTGCCAGCAGCGATGCGGGGGGCGCAACCGGGGAGCTGTTTTTT,CASSDAGGATGELFF
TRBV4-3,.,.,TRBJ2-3,TGCGCCAGCAGCCAAGATACGGGGCGGGAAAGCACAGATACGCAGTATTTT,CASSQDTGRESTDTQYF
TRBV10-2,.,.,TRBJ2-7,TGCGCCAGCAGTGAGACAGGGTATATCGAGCAGTACTTC,CASSETGYIEQYF
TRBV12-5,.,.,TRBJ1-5,TGTGCTAGTGGCTTGCATGGGGCGTGGCCCCAGCATTTT,CASGLHGAWPQHF
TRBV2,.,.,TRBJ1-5,TGTGCCAGCAGTGAAGACACATTGAGCAATCAGCCCCAGCATTTT,CASSEDTLSNQPQHF
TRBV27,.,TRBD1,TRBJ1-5,TGTGCCAGCAGTTTAAGGGGGACAGGGGTCTATAGCAATCAGCCCCAGCATTTT,CASSLRGTGVYSNQPQHF
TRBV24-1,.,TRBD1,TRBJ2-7,TGTGCCACCAGTGATGGGAACAGGGGTACAGCGAAATACGAGCAGTACTTC,CATSDGNRGTAKYEQYF
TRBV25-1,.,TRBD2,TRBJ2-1,TGTGCCAGCAGTGAAGTCGGGACTAGGTATGAGCAGTTCTTC,CASSEVGTRYEQFF
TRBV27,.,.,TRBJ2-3,TGTGCCAGCAGTTCAAGAGAGCTATACAGCACAGATACGCAGTATTTT,CASSSRELYSTDTQYF
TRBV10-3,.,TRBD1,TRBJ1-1,TGTGCCATCAGTAAGGGACAGGGAGAGAACACTGAAGCTTTCTTT,CAISKGQGENTEAFF
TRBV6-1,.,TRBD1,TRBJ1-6,TGTGCCAGCAGTGAGAAGGTAGGGGGCGCGGATTCACCCCTCCACTTT,CASSEKVGGADSPLHF
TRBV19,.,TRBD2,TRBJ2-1,TGTGCCAGTAGTAAACCTAGCGGGGATTCCTACAATGAGCAGTTCTTC,CASSKPSGDSYNEQFF
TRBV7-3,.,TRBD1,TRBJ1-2,TGTGCCAGCAGCCCTTTGGGCAGGGGGAACTATGGCTACACCTTC,CASSPLGRGNYGYTF
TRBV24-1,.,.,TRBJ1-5,TGTGCCACCAGTGACCCCCTGGGACTAGATCAGCCCCAGCATTTT,CATSDPLGLDQPQHF
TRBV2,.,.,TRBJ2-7,TGTGCCAGCAGCTCGGGACTTCTCTACGAGCAGTACTTC,CASSSGLLYEQYF
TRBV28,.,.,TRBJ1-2,TGTGCCAGCACCGCGGTCGGCTATGGCTACACCTTC,CASTAVGYGYTF
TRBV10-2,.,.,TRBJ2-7,TGCGCCAGCAGGGTGAGCCTAAGCTCCTACGAGCAGTACTTC,CASRVSLSSYEQYF
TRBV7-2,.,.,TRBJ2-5,TGTGCCAGCAGCACGGGACTTTCACGGGAGACCCAGTACTTC,CASSTGLSRETQYF
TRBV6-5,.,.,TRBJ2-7,TGTGCCACTTCTGTAGGGACACGGTCCTACGAGCAGTACTTC,CATSVGTRSYEQYF
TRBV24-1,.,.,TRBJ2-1,TGTGCCACCAGTGATTCCGGACTACTAAAGCAGTTCTTC,CATSDSGLLKQFF
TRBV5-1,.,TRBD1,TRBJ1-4,TGCGCCAGCAGCTTGACAGGGGGTAATGAAAAACTGTTTTTT,CASSLTGGNEKLFF
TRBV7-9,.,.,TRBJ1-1,TGTGCCAGCAGCTCGGCGGGTGCGAACACTGAAGCTTTCTTT,CASSSAGANTEAFF
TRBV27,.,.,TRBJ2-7,TGTGCCAGCAGTTCCTCAGGGTTTTCCTACGAGCAGTACTTC,CASSSSGFSYEQYF